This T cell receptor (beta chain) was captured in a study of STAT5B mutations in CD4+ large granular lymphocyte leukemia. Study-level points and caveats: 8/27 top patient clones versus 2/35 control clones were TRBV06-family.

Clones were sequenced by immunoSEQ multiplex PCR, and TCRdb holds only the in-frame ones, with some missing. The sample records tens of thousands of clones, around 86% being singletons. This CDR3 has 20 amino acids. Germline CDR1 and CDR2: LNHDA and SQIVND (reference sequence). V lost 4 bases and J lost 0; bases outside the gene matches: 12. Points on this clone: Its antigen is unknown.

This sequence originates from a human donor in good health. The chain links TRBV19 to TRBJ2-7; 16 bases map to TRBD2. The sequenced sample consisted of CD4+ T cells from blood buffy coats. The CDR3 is CASSTAPGTSGRVPSYEQYF. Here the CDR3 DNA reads TGTGCCAGTAGTACCGCTCCCGGGACTAGCGGGAGGGTCCCCTCCTACGAGCAGTACTTC.